The 26 T cell receptor beta chains below all came from one sample that was sequenced in a study of CD8+ T cells in alopecia areata (dated by TCRdb to the late 2010s). Receptor libraries were prepared by the immunoSEQ multiplex PCR assay. RNA was extracted from all samples and reverse transcribed into cDNA, which served as template for TCR sequencing. TCRdb took this table from immuneACCESS and kept in-frame rearrangements with V and J called. Such tables lack part of the clones; where checked against another copy, unresolved V genes explain under half of the gap, and the rest is unexplained. The sample includes hundreds of thousands of clones, with roughly 57% observed a single time. The ten largest account for approximately 0.5% of the sample. Taken with the paper, the label for time point translates to: baseline before oral tofacitinib. The source material was CD4+ T cells sorted from blood, sampled at week 0. These receptors were collected from a human donor with alopecia areata.

The rearrangement links TRBV4-2 to TRBJ2-3; possible D gene TRBD2, 5 bases. The CDR3 has 12 residues. The ends were cut back, 4 bases at V and 6 bases at J, with 8 bases in the middle. The germline gives CDR1 LGHNA, CDR2 YNFKEQ. Here the CDR3 reads CASSPGVDTQYF. The CDR3 DNA reads TGTGCCAGCAGCCCCGGGGTGGATACGCAGTATTTT.

CDR3 loop: CASSYATQLGELFF. CDR3 DNA: TGTGCCAGCAGTTACGCGACACAACTGGGGGAGCTGTTTTTT. The rearrangement uses TRBV6-5 and TRBJ2-2; D is undetermined. V lost 2 bases, J lost 8 bases, and 12 bases lay in between. The germline V gene encodes CDR1 MNHEY and CDR2 SVGAGI. The CDR3 contains 14 residues.

This clone was observed a few times. The chain has TRBV5-6 and TRBJ2-6, with D uncertain. The V gene lost 1 base and the J gene lost 2 bases, with 16 bases spanning the gap. The CDR3 covers 18 residues. Germline V lookup: CDR1 SGHDT, CDR2 YYEEEE. The CDR3 DNA reads as TGTGCCAGCAGCTTGTTGGTTAATACCGTTGCTGGGGCCAACGTCCTGACTTTC. Residues: CASSLLVNTVAGANVLTF.

This chain joins TRBV15 and TRBJ2-2, with 7 nucleotides matching TRBD1. This CDR3 comprises 16 residues. J lost 0 bases, V lost 1 base, and 2 bases had no gene match. From germline, CDR1 is LNHNV and CDR2 YYDKDF (reference sequence). The CDR3 loop is CATSRGGTANTGELFF. DNA for the CDR3: TGTGCCACCAGCAGAGGAGGGACAGCGAACACCGGGGAGCTGTTTTTT.

This clone was counted between two and nine times. J is TRBJ1-5 and V is TRBV9; 8 bases line up with TRBD1. Per germline, CDR1 SGDLS and CDR2 YYNGEE. The CDR3 has 15 amino acids. J gave up 4 bases and V 0 bases, and 3 bases lay outside the gene matches. This CDR3 is CASSVGTGRNQPQHF. The CDR3 nucleotides read TGTGCCAGCAGCGTAGGGACAGGGAGGAATCAGCCCCAGCATTTT.

V gene TRBV30 combines with J gene TRBJ2-5, with 7 bases identical to TRBD2. The CDR3 extends over 14 amino acids. The germline gives CDR1 GTSNPN, CDR2 SVGIG (reference sequence). V lost 3 bases to trimming and J lost 4 bases; unmatched junction nucleotides: 8. The CDR3 coding sequence is TGTGCCTGGAGCGGGGGGACGTTCCGAGAGACCCAGTACTTC. This translates into CAWSGGTFRETQYF.

This clone was counted ten times or more. The V and J genes are TRBV18 and TRBJ1-1; D perhaps matches TRBD1 (5 bases). Germline-derived CDR1 and CDR2 are KGHSH and LQKENI. The CDR3 contains 13 residues. V was clipped by 3 bases and J by 5 bases, with 10 bases between them. The CDR3 sequence: CASSPRRETEAFF. The CDR3 DNA reads as TGTGCCAGCTCACCCCGCAGGGAGACTGAAGCTTTCTTT.

This rearrangement joins TRBV6-1 to TRBJ1-2, with D possibly being TRBD1 (6 bases). Trimming shortened V by 0 bases and J by 6 bases, and 14 bases separated the two germline ends. This CDR3 region has 15 residues. The germline V gene has CDR1 MNHNS and CDR2 SASEGT. The CDR3 here is CASSEAEQGWNGYTF. The CDR3 nucleotides are TGTGCCAGCAGTGAAGCAGAGCAGGGGTGGAATGGCTACACCTTC.

V gene TRBV25-1 combines with J gene TRBJ2-3, with D possibly being TRBD2 (6 bases). CDR1 is MGHDK and CDR2 is SYGVNS in the germline V gene. Trimming pared 4 bases from V and 3 bases from J, leaving 14 bases between. The CDR3 runs to 15 residues. The chain's CDR3 is CASSVIVGRTDTQYF. The CDR3 DNA sequence: TGTGCCAGCAGTGTCATCGTAGGGAGGACAGATACGCAGTATTTT. The whole variable domain, filled in from reference TRBV25-1 and TRBJ2-3, reads EADIYQTPRYLVIGTGKKITLECSQTMGHDKMYWYQQDPGMELHLIHYSYGVNSTEKGDLSSESTVSRIRTEHFPLTLESARPSHTSQYLCASSVIVGRTDTQYFGPGTRLTVL.

J is TRBJ1-2 and V is TRBV29-1; TRBD1 aligns across 9 bases. V lost 7 bases, J lost 8 bases, and 5 bases stayed unmatched. CDR3 length: 11 residues. Germline V gene lookup returns CDR1 SQVTM and CDR2 ANQGSEA. The CDR3 bases are TGCAGCGCCGGGACAGGGTCAGGCTACACCTTC. Protein product: CSAGTGSGYTF.

The rearrangement uses TRBV7-9 and TRBJ2-3; 7 bases fit TRBD1. The CDR3 has 14 residues. CDR1 is SEHNR and CDR2 is FQNEAQ in the germline V gene (reference sequence). The trim removed 6 bases at V and 4 bases at J, leaving 7 bases unmatched. CDR3 in DNA: TGTGCCAGCAGAAAAAACAGGGGACCAGATACGCAGTATTTT. Residues: CASRKNRGPDTQYF.

This clone came up a few times. The chain recombines TRBV5-5 with TRBJ2-7; D not resolved. The V end was cut by 1 base, the J end by 3 bases, with 5 bases between. Germline V gene data show CDR1 as SGHKS and CDR2 as YYEKEE (reference sequence). This CDR3 contains 12 residues. The CDR3 protein is CASSLWSYEQYF. The CDR3 DNA reads as TGTGCCAGCAGCTTGTGGAGCTACGAGCAGTACTTC.

This clone was picked up a small number of times. The chain uses TRBV14 and TRBJ2-1; D not certain. Germline loops: CDR1 SGHDN, CDR2 FVKESK. V was shortened by 2 bases and J by 9 bases, with 8 bases between the two germline ends. The CDR3 covers 12 residues. DNA for the CDR3: TGTGCCAGCAGCCAAAGTGTGGGTGAGCAGTTCTTC. This translates into CASSQSVGEQFF. The whole variable domain, remainder taken from reference TRBV14 and TRBJ2-1, is EAGVTQFPSHSVIEKGQTVTLRCDPISGHDNLYWYRRVMGKEIKFLLHFVKESKQDESGMPNNRFLAERTGGTYSTLKVQPAELEDSGVYFCASSQSVGEQFFGPGTRLTVL.

V gene TRBV5-1 combines with J gene TRBJ2-1, with TRBD2 as a possible D gene (7 bases). Germline V gene sequence: CDR1 SGHRS, CDR2 YFSETQ. The CDR3 covers 15 residues. V was trimmed by 7 bases and J by 7 bases, leaving 21 bases between them. The CDR3 DNA follows: TGCGCCAGCGAGCCAGGGGCGGGAGTAGGAAATGAGCAGTTCTTC. Translating gives CASEPGAGVGNEQFF.

This sequence joins TRBV7-2 and TRBJ1-2; D is ambiguous. V lost 0 bases, J lost 0 bases, and 8 bases lay in between. The V gene's germline CDR1 is SGHTA and CDR2 FQGNSA. The CDR3 sequence is 15 residues long. The DNA of the CDR3 is TGTGCCAGCAGCTTAGCCGCAGGATCTAACTATGGCTACACCTTC. This translates into CASSLAAGSNYGYTF. Supplemented by reference TRBV7-2 and TRBJ1-2, the full variable domain reads GAGVSQSPSNKVTEKGKDVELRCDPISGHTALYWYRQSLGQGLEFLIYFQGNSAPDKSGLPSDRFSAERTGGSVSTLTIQRTQQEDSAVYLCASSLAAGSNYGYTFGSGTRLTVV.

The J gene is TRBJ2-3, the V gene TRBV2; 8 nucleotides agree with TRBD2. V gave up 9 bases and J gave up 6 bases; unmatched junction bases: 8. CDR1 is SNHLY, CDR2 FYNNEI, per germline. This CDR3 has 13 residues. The CDR3 region has the DNA TGTGCCAGGGACCTGACGGGAGGGGATACGCAGTATTTT. Its translation is CARDLTGGDTQYF.

The rearrangement uses TRBV27 and TRBJ1-6, with 8 bases matching TRBD1. Germline CDR1 and CDR2: MNHEY and SMNVEV (reference sequence). V was clipped by 6 bases and J by 6 bases; unmatched bases: 10. The CDR3 has 16 residues. The CDR3 reads CASSRGRTGINSPLHF. CDR3 DNA: TGTGCCAGCAGCAGAGGACGGACAGGGATTAATTCACCCCTCCACTTT.

The rearrangement uses TRBV5-8 and TRBJ2-2; the D is unclear. Germline lookup yields CDR1 SGHTS and CDR2 YDEGEE. V shed 5 bases and J shed 3 bases, with 5 bases lying between them. This CDR3 is built from 12 residues. The CDR3 DNA is TGTGCCAGCAGTGAACACACCGGGGAGCTGTTTTTT. Its translation is CASSEHTGELFF.

The V call is TRBV7-9, the J call TRBJ1-5; maybe TRBD1 (5 bases). This CDR3 has 17 amino acids. Germline CDR1 reads SEHNR; CDR2 reads FQNEAQ (reference sequence). V was clipped by 1 base and J by 4 bases, with 17 bases between them. For the CDR3, the DNA is TGTGCCAGCAGCTTAGTCGTAGGCCAGGGAAAAAATCAGCCCCAGCATTTT. Amino acid sequence: CASSLVVGQGKNQPQHF. Supplemented by reference TRBV7-9 and TRBJ1-5, the full variable domain reads DTGVSQNPRHKITKRGQNVTFRCDPISEHNRLYWYRQTLGQGPEFLTYFQNEAQLEKSRLLSDRFSAERPKGSFSTLEIQRTEQGDSAMYLCASSLVVGQGKNQPQHFGDGTRLSIL.

The chain recombines TRBV5-1 with TRBJ2-3; D possibly corresponds to TRBD1 (5 bases). The CDR3 is 16 residues long. Germline CDR1 and CDR2: SGHRS and YFSETQ. Trimming took off 4 bases at V and 2 bases at J, with 17 bases between the two ends. The DNA of the CDR3 is TGCGCCAGCAGCCGTGGTCCACAGGTCAACACAGATACGCAGTATTTT. Translation: CASSRGPQVNTDTQYF.

As to this clone: No conserved phenylalanine or tryptophan ends this CDR3, so it is likely a read error. It is unclear where the CDR3 begins or ends on the DNA, so no DNA is shown, and the CDR3 is as TCRdb lists it. The rearrangement uses TRBV20-1 and TRBJ2-4; TRBD2, as called in the table, went unchecked against the DNA. The CDR3 length is 11 residues, termini included. In germline, CDR1 is DFQATT, CDR2 SNEGSKA (reference sequence). CDR3 in amino acids: CSASRDWIIHY.

J is TRBJ1-6 and V is TRBV11-2; possibly TRBD1 for D (5 bases). Looked up from germline, CDR1 is SGHAT and CDR2 is FQNNGV. The CDR3 length is 15 residues. The ends were cut back, 5 bases at V and 8 bases at J, with 16 bases in the middle. CDR3 nucleotides: TGTGCCAGCAGCGCCCGGGGGAACGGAGATTCACCCCTCCACTTT. This encodes CASSARGNGDSPLHF.

The CDR3 loop reads CSVAKTGLTEAFF. The CDR3 DNA reads TGCAGCGTGGCGAAGACAGGGCTCACTGAAGCTTTCTTT. V is TRBV29-1 and J is TRBJ1-1; 7 bases are shared with TRBD1. V gave up 6 bases and J gave up 4 bases; unmatched junction bases: 8. CDR1 and CDR2 (germline): SQVTM, ANQGSEA. This CDR3 has 13 residues.

The chain couples TRBV6-6 to TRBJ1-5, with D unresolved. Deletions cut 5 bases from V and 0 bases from J, with 11 bases between. The CDR3 sequence is 15 residues long. The germline gives CDR1 MNHNY, CDR2 SVGAGI (reference sequence). CDR3 nucleotide sequence: TGTGCCAGCAGTCTCCTCTTGGGTAGCAATCAGCCCCAGCATTTT. The encoded protein is CASSLLLGSNQPQHF.

Of note for this clone: In the same sample, other DNA sequences code for this CDR3. In DNA, the CDR3 is TGCGCCAGCAGCCAGACAGGGGACTATGGCTACACCTTC. Translated: CASSQTGDYGYTF. The V gene is TRBV4-1, the J gene TRBJ1-2; 8 bases fit TRBD1. CDR1 and CDR2 (germline): MGHRA, YSYEKL. CDR3 length: 13 residues. The V and J ends lost 3 bases and 3 bases, in that order; junction bases with no gene match: 0.

The chain links TRBV29-1 to TRBJ1-2; D may be TRBD1 (5 bases). The length of the CDR3 is 14 residues. Germline V gives CDR1 SQVTM, CDR2 ANQGSEA. V dropped 0 bases and J dropped 8 bases, with 16 bases sitting between them. The CDR3 nucleotides read TGCAGCGTTGAAGATCTTCGGGGGTTTGGAGGCTACACCTTC. Its protein is CSVEDLRGFGGYTF.